The 32 T cell receptor beta chains below were found in one sample sequenced in a study of shared clonotypes between healthy human individuals (dated by TCRdb to between 2020 and 2021). Receptors were amplified or captured by the immunoSEQ multiplex PCR assay. The source is immuneACCESS, and TCRdb retained only in-frame sequences with V and J called. Part of the clones is not carried over; for the studies checked, unresolved V genes explain less than half of this, and the remainder is unexplained. The sample table lists roughly 220,000 clones, 65% of them with a count of one. Over 8.5% of the sample is held by the ten biggest clonotypes. Sequenced: memory CD4+ T cells sorted from blood. The cell subset or site label corresponds to: CD45RA-negative fraction. The receptors derive from a man younger than 40 in good health.

The chain carries TRBV5-1 and TRBJ1-5, with no clear D. The CDR3 is 14 amino acids. Germline V CDR1 and CDR2: SGHRS, YFSETQ. V was shortened by 1 base and J by 3 bases, with 8 bases between the two germline ends. This CDR3 reads CASSLYSLNQPQHF. The DNA of the CDR3 is TGCGCCAGCAGCTTGTACAGCCTCAATCAGCCCCAGCATTTT. The full variable domain, rest sourced from reference TRBV5-1 and TRBJ1-5, is KAGVTQTPRYLIKTRGQQVTLSCSPISGHRSVSWYQQTPGQGLQFLFEYFSETQRNKGNFPGRFSGRQFSNSRSEMNVSTLELGDSALYLCASSLYSLNQPQHFGDGTRLSIL.

Concerning this clone itself: This may be a read error: a much more frequent sequence differs by one nucleotide. The chain uses TRBV2 and TRBJ2-5; TRBD1 matches 9 bases. In germline, CDR1 is SNHLY, CDR2 FYNNEI. The CDR3 contains 14 residues. The trim removed 6 bases at V and 4 bases at J, leaving 6 bases unmatched. CDR3 DNA: TGTGCCAGCAGAAACCGGGACAGGGCAGAGACCCAGTACTTC. It encodes CASRNRDRAETQYF.

This clone was picked up a small number of times. The genes are TRBV25-1 and TRBJ1-2; 7 positions agree with TRBD1. Unmatched junction bases numbered 14, after V lost 5 bases and J lost 5 bases. The CDR3 covers 16 residues. Germline-derived CDR1 and CDR2 are MGHDK and SYGVNS. CDR3 amino acids: CASSQTSGDRGYGYTF. CDR3 sequence (DNA): TGTGCCAGCAGTCAAACCTCCGGGGACAGAGGGTATGGCTACACCTTC.

This chain connects TRBV18 to TRBJ1-3; tentatively, D is TRBD1 (5 bases). The length of the CDR3 is 15 residues. The V gene lost 1 base and the J gene lost 2 bases, with 9 bases spanning the gap. Per germline, CDR1 KGHSH and CDR2 LQKENI. The CDR3 DNA follows: TGTGCCAGCTCACCACAGGGGTTGGCTGGAAACACCATATATTTT. Encoded protein: CASSPQGLAGNTIYF.

The chain uses TRBV19 and TRBJ2-6; 7 nucleotides match TRBD1. V was clipped by 6 bases and J by 0 bases; unmatched bases: 5. The CDR3 has 16 amino acids. Germline assignment: CDR1 LNHDA and CDR2 SQIVND (reference sequence). CDR3 region: CASRLGQRSGANVLTF. The DNA of the CDR3 is TGTGCCAGTAGATTGGGACAGCGCTCTGGGGCCAACGTCCTGACTTTC.

The table lists this clone with a few counts. The chain couples TRBV5-4 to TRBJ2-5; a weak D match, TRBD1 (5 bases). CDR1 is SGHNT, CDR2 YYREEE, per germline (reference sequence). The CDR3 contains 16 residues. V was shortened by 2 bases and J by 1 base, with 15 bases between the two germline ends. The chain's CDR3 is CASSFKGGRAQETQYF. Here the CDR3 DNA reads TGTGCCAGCAGCTTTAAAGGCGGCAGGGCCCAAGAGACCCAGTACTTC.

The table lists this clone with a few counts. The genes are TRBV4-1 and TRBJ2-5; weak D call: TRBD1 (6 bases). Trimming removed 0 bases at V and 4 bases at J, with 12 bases between. This CDR3 region has 15 residues. Germline V gives CDR1 MGHRA, CDR2 YSYEKL. This CDR3 reads CASSQEHNRVETQYF. The CDR3, as DNA: TGCGCCAGCAGCCAAGAGCATAACAGGGTAGAGACCCAGTACTTC.

The chain has TRBV7-9 and TRBJ1-5; D is unclear. From germline, CDR1 is SEHNR and CDR2 FQNEAQ (reference sequence). Deletions cut 1 base from V and 2 bases from J, with 12 bases between. The CDR3 consists of 16 residues. In nucleotides, the CDR3 is TGTGCCAGCAGCTTAGTCGGTCGAAACGGCAATCAGCCCCAGCATTTT. Amino acids: CASSLVGRNGNQPQHF.

J is TRBJ1-1 and V is TRBV19; D is unresolved. Germline V gene data show CDR1 as LNHDA and CDR2 as SQIVND (reference sequence). V shed 0 bases and J shed 3 bases, with 5 bases lying between them. The CDR3 is made up of 13 amino acids. CDR3 sequence: CASSIDKDTEAFF. The CDR3 DNA reads as TGTGCCAGTAGTATAGATAAGGACACTGAAGCTTTCTTT. The full variable domain, with the rest looked up from reference TRBV19 and TRBJ1-1, is DGGITQSPKYLFRKEGQNVTLSCEQNLNHDAMYWYRQDPGQGLRLIYYSQIVNDFQKGDIAEGYSVSREKKESFPLTVTSAQKNPTAFYLCASSIDKDTEAFFGQGTRLTVV.

This clone has only a few counts. Other DNA sequences in this sample translate to the same CDR3. This CDR3 is CASSVARGYGYTF. The DNA for the CDR3 is TGTGCCAGCAGCGTAGCTCGGGGGTATGGCTACACCTTC. V and J are TRBV9 and TRBJ1-2; D perhaps matches TRBD1 (5 bases). The CDR3 has 13 amino acids. V shed 0 bases and J shed 5 bases, with 8 bases lying between them. In germline, CDR1 is SGDLS, CDR2 YYNGEE.

The J gene is TRBJ2-3, the V gene TRBV2; D possibly corresponds to TRBD2 (6 bases). Deletions cut 3 bases from V and 2 bases from J, with 9 bases between. The V gene's germline CDR1 is SNHLY and CDR2 FYNNEI. The CDR3 totals 14 residues. The CDR3 coding sequence is TGTGCCAGCAGTGACGTAGCGGACACAGATACGCAGTATTTT. This codes for CASSDVADTDTQYF.

The rearrangement links TRBV11-2 to TRBJ2-2; a possible D gene is TRBD2 (6 bases). V gave up 7 bases and J gave up 5 bases, with 8 bases separating them. The CDR3 loop spans 12 amino acids. The V gene's germline CDR1 is SGHAT and CDR2 FQNNGV. CDR3 amino acids: CASNGGTGELFF. The CDR3, as DNA: TGTGCCAGCAACGGGGGTACCGGGGAGCTGTTTTTT.

This clone was observed at least ten times. This chain links TRBV9 with TRBJ2-7; D tentatively reads TRBD1 or TRBD2 (5 bases each). Germline V gene data show CDR1 as SGDLS and CDR2 as YYNGEE. The germline V and J ends were trimmed by 0 bases and 7 bases, with 14 bases remaining between them. This CDR3 is 14 amino acids long. As DNA, the CDR3 is TGTGCCAGCAGCGTAGTGTCCGGGGCTGGGGAGCAGTACTTC. Protein: CASSVVSGAGEQYF.

The rearrangement links TRBV11-2 to TRBJ2-5; 7 bases agree with TRBD1. Germline lookup yields CDR1 SGHAT and CDR2 FQNNGV. Trimming at V came to 4 bases and at J to 3 bases, leaving 5 bases not matched to a gene. The CDR3 totals 14 residues. For the CDR3, the DNA is TGTGCCAGCAGCTACAACAGGGGAAAAGAGACCCAGTACTTC. Translating gives CASSYNRGKETQYF.

J is TRBJ2-5 and V is TRBV29-1, with a weak D call TRBD2 (5 bases). Germline V gene sequence: CDR1 SQVTM, CDR2 ANQGSEA. The CDR3 loop spans 12 amino acids. Between the trimmed V and J ends, which lost 6 bases and 5 bases, there was a span of 13 bases. The CDR3 loop is CSVALAFETQYF. The CDR3 DNA follows: TGCAGCGTCGCTCTAGCTTTCGAGACCCAGTACTTC.

This clone has more than one count but fewer than ten. V usage is TRBV10-3 and J usage is TRBJ2-1; possibly TRBD2 for D (6 bases). V lost 4 bases and J lost 10, with 17 bases in between. CDR1 ENHRY and CDR2 SYGVKD come from the germline V gene. CDR3 length equals 14 residues. CDR3 protein: CAISVGGDSVEQFF. CDR3 DNA: TGTGCCATCAGTGTGGGGGGAGACTCGGTAGAGCAGTTCTTC.

This clone has only a few counts. The rearrangement links TRBV7-6 to TRBJ1-3; D might be TRBD1 (6 bases). The CDR3 covers 16 residues. V was cut by 1 base and J by 2 bases, with 12 bases left in between. Germline CDR1 is SGHVS and CDR2 is FNYEAQ. CDR3: CASSLEHREPGNTIYF. The CDR3 coding sequence is TGTGCCAGCAGCTTAGAACACAGGGAACCTGGAAACACCATATATTTT.

The sample holds a few counts of this clone. The chain couples TRBV6-5 to TRBJ2-5; the D is unclear. The V end lost 6 bases, the J end lost 1 base, and 15 bases lay between the germline ends. Germline CDR1 MNHEY, CDR2 SVGAGI. The CDR3 runs to 15 residues. For the CDR3, the DNA is TGTGCCAGCAGCCGAATAGGGAAGGGCCAAGAGACCCAGTACTTC. Translated: CASSRIGKGQETQYF.

The rearrangement joins TRBV7-2 to TRBJ1-2; D not resolved. The V gene lost 4 bases and the J gene lost 8 bases, with 17 bases spanning the gap. The CDR3 covers 14 residues. The germline V gene encodes CDR1 SGHTA and CDR2 FQGNSA. The CDR3 here is CASSSGWSGYGYTF. Here the CDR3 DNA reads TGTGCCAGCAGCTCGGGTTGGTCTGGGTACGGCTACACCTTC.

This clone was detected ten times or more. The chain couples TRBV7-2 to TRBJ1-2; D remains ambiguous. In germline, CDR1 is SGHTA, CDR2 FQGNSA. The length of the CDR3 is 15 residues. The V gene lost 0 bases and the J gene lost 5 bases, with 13 bases spanning the gap. The CDR3 DNA sequence: TGTGCCAGCAGCTTAGCTGTGGCTGGACCTTATGGCTACACCTTC. This encodes CASSLAVAGPYGYTF.

The rearrangement joins TRBV10-3 to TRBJ1-5; D is perhaps TRBD1 (5 bases). This CDR3 is 16 amino acids long. Germline V lookup: CDR1 ENHRY, CDR2 SYGVKD. V lost 3 bases, J lost 2 bases, and 14 bases lay in between. The DNA of the CDR3 is TGTGCCATCAGTGAAAGGAGAACAGGCGGCAATCAGCCCCAGCATTTT. Translation gives CAISERRTGGNQPQHF.

The chain links TRBV7-9 to TRBJ2-1; D is unresolved. Trimming shortened V by 3 bases and J by 8 bases, and 5 bases separated the two germline ends. The CDR3 contains 11 residues. Germline CDR1 SEHNR, CDR2 FQNEAQ (reference sequence). The CDR3 loop is CASSLWDEQFF. The CDR3 DNA reads TGTGCCAGCAGCTTGTGGGATGAGCAGTTCTTC. The complete variable domain, with remaining parts taken from reference TRBV7-9 and TRBJ2-1, reads DTGVSQNPRHKITKRGQNVTFRCDPISEHNRLYWYRQTLGQGPEFLTYFQNEAQLEKSRLLSDRFSAERPKGSFSTLEIQRTEQGDSAMYLCASSLWDEQFFGPGTRLTVL.

This chain links TRBV9 with TRBJ2-7, with D tentatively TRBD1 or TRBD2 (5 bases each). Germline V gene lookup returns CDR1 SGDLS and CDR2 YYNGEE. CDR3 length: 14 residues. V was pared by 0 bases and J by 6 bases, with 13 bases between. The CDR3 region has the DNA TGTGCCAGCAGCGTAGCCCCTGAGGGGATCGAGCAGTACTTC. Residues: CASSVAPEGIEQYF.

The V and J genes are TRBV18 and TRBJ2-3; 8 bases match TRBD2. The germline V gene has CDR1 KGHSH and CDR2 LQKENI. The CDR3 length is 16 residues. Germline trimming cut 8 bases from V and 0 bases from J; bases unmatched to any gene: 10. CDR3 DNA sequence: TGTGCCAGCGCGCTAGCGGGCGGGGCTAGCACAGATACGCAGTATTTT. Amino acid sequence: CASALAGGASTDTQYF.

The chain joins TRBV5-1 to TRBJ2-1; 11 bases are a match to TRBD2. This CDR3 has 14 residues. V lost 8 bases and J lost 5; bases outside the gene matches: 6. Germline assignment: CDR1 SGHRS and CDR2 YFSETQ. The CDR3 DNA sequence: TGCGCCAGTCGTGGGACTAGCGGCCACAATGAGCAGTTCTTC. It yields the protein CASRGTSGHNEQFF.

This rearrangement joins TRBV7-2 to TRBJ2-2; TRBD2 matches at 13 bases. V lost 8 bases and J lost 5; bases outside the gene matches: 11. Germline CDR1 SGHTA, CDR2 FQGNSA. The CDR3 runs to 17 residues. CDR3 sequence reads: CASPLGLAGVGTGELFF. The CDR3 DNA follows: TGTGCCAGCCCATTAGGACTAGCGGGAGTAGGGACCGGGGAGCTGTTTTTT.

J is TRBJ1-1 and V is TRBV4-3; D is unresolved. V dropped 0 bases and J dropped 4 bases, with 9 bases sitting between them. Germline V gene lookup returns CDR1 LGHNA and CDR2 YSLEER. The CDR3 sequence is 14 residues long. Here the CDR3 reads CASSQDVDGTEAFF. The DNA of the CDR3 is TGCGCCAGCAGCCAAGATGTAGACGGCACTGAAGCTTTCTTT.

V is TRBV29-1 and J is TRBJ2-7; tentative D call: TRBD1 (5 bases). Trimming cost V 7 bases and J 3 bases, with 16 bases left between them. Germline V gives CDR1 SQVTM, CDR2 ANQGSEA. There are 13 residues in the CDR3. The CDR3 DNA is TGCAGCGCCAACCAGGGCGTCGGCTACGAGCAGTACTTC. Translated: CSANQGVGYEQYF.

This clone was counted only a few times. V and J are TRBV28 and TRBJ1-5, with D perhaps matching TRBD1 (5 bases). This CDR3 contains 15 residues. V lost 6 bases and J lost 2, with 14 bases in between. CDR1 is MDHEN, CDR2 SYDVKM, per germline. As DNA, the CDR3 is TGTGCCAGCAGCTCTGGTTTCAGGGGCAATCAGCCCCAGCATTTT. It specifies CASSSGFRGNQPQHF.

The chain joins TRBV23-1 to TRBJ2-1, with 9 bases lining up with TRBD2. TRBV23-1 is an ORF, with its function uncertain. This CDR3 comprises 16 residues. J was trimmed by 6 bases and V by 0 bases; bases with no gene match: 6. CDR3 nucleotide sequence: TGCGCCAGCAGTCAATCGGCTAGCGGGACCTTCAATGAGCAGTTCTTC. It is translated as CASSQSASGTFNEQFF.

This chain links TRBV2 with TRBJ2-3, with D maybe TRBD1 (5 bases). The CDR3 length is 13 residues. The germline CDR1 and CDR2 sequences are SNHLY and FYNNEI. With 2 bases removed from V and 5 bases from J, the gap between germline ends came to 8 bases. The CDR3, as DNA: TGTGCCAGCAGTGAAAGGGGTGGAGATACGCAGTATTTT. Translated: CASSERGGDTQYF.

The rearrangement links TRBV5-1 to TRBJ2-7; D unresolved. CDR1 and CDR2 (germline): SGHRS, YFSETQ. This CDR3 comprises 14 residues. V was pared by 4 bases and J by 0 bases, with 11 bases between. CDR3 sequence reads: CASSPRTDSYEQYF. Here the CDR3 DNA reads TGCGCCAGCAGCCCCAGGACGGACTCCTACGAGCAGTACTTC.